This entry features one T cell receptor (beta chain) sequence. The antigen is unknown. TCRdb's copy holds only in-frame clones and misses some; the assay was immunoSEQ multiplex PCR. The sample contains 95,000 to 110,000 clones, about 91% of which appear only once. The data were obtained in a study of OX40 agonist ivuxolimab in advanced cancers. Study-level information: Head and neck, renal cell, melanoma or hepatocellular carcinoma were the cancers that dose-escalation patients had. Two cutaneous melanoma patients and one hepatocellular carcinoma patient, three in all, had partial responses.

The CDR3 sequence is 16 residues long. Germline V gene sequence: CDR1 MNHEY, CDR2 SMNVEV (reference sequence). Deletions cut 3 bases from V and 1 base from J, with 14 bases between. Findings and caveats of the study: The authors did not determine the antigen specificity of the expanded peripheral T cells. Patients with a partial response at 0.1-3.0 mg/kg had among the lowest clonal expansion.

The genes are TRBV27 and TRBJ2-3; D is ambiguous. Specimen: CD4+ or CD8+ T cells sorted from blood, collected in a trial of the OX40 agonist ivuxolimab. This TCR was sampled from an adult with an advanced solid tumor such as melanoma, head and neck, liver or kidney cancer. The CDR3 spells CASSFRTDPRTDTQYF. Written as DNA, the CDR3 is TGTGCCAGCAGTTTTCGGACGGACCCTCGCACAGATACGCAGTATTTT.